The text below deals with one T cell receptor (beta chain). This sample was included in a study of blood T cell repertoires in COVID-19. Turning to the study itself: Researchers got acute and convalescent COVID-19 samples from the United States, Italy and Spain.

In the original workflow: The assay estimated nucleated cells by amplifying reference gene primers. The data were produced by immunoSEQ multiplex PCR, yet TCRdb's version contains in-frame clones alone and is incomplete. V and J calls and clone size come straight from that table; D and trimming were deduced from the DNA. The table lists fewer than 350,000 clones, 80% to 90% of them singletons. Sequences were obtained from PBMCs or T cells enriched from blood (not recorded which). This sequence was found in a woman between 35 and 50 years old with acute COVID-19.

The CDR3 DNA sequence: TGTGCCAGCAGTAATCCGGGACTAGCCTACGAGCAGTACTTC. Translated: CASSNPGLAYEQYF. The chain recombines TRBV7-2 with TRBJ2-7, with 8 bases that match TRBD2. The CDR3 loop spans 14 amino acids. The ends lost 6 bases at V and 2 bases at J; junction bases unmatched: 6. Germline lookup yields CDR1 SGHTA and CDR2 FQGNSA.